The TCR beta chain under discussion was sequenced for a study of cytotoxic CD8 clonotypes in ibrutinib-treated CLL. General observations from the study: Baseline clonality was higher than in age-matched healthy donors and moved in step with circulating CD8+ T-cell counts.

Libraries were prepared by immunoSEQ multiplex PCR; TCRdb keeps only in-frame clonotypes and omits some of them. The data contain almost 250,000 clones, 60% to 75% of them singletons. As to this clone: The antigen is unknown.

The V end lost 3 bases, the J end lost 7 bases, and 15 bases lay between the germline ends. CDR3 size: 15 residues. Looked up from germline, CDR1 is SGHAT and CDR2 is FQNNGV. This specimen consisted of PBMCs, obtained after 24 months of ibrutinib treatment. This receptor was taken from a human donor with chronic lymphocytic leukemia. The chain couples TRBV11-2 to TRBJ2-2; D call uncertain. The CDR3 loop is CASSFGRVENGELFF. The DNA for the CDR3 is TGTGCCAGCAGCTTTGGAAGGGTTGAGAACGGGGAGCTGTTTTTT.